Following are 9 T cell receptor beta chains from one sample sequenced in a study of T cell changes during pregnancy in multiple sclerosis. Assay used: immunoSEQ multiplex PCR; TCRdb lists only in-frame clones, some missing. The sample has approximately 65,000 clones; around 92% are singletons. The specimen was CD8+ T cells from peripheral blood mononuclear cells, collected in the third trimester of pregnancy. The receptor set was obtained from a female donor in good health, enrolled as a control in a pregnancy study.

This clone was detected only once. The V call is TRBV7-8, the J call TRBJ2-1; 15 bases fit TRBD2. The CDR3 loop spans 17 amino acids. Germline lookup yields CDR1 SGHVS and CDR2 FQNEAQ. J was trimmed by 9 bases and V by 5 bases; bases with no gene match: 11. The CDR3 sequence: CASSPGTSGGFWGEQFF. CDR3 DNA sequence: TGTGCCAGCAGCCCAGGGACTAGCGGGGGGTTTTGGGGTGAGCAGTTCTTC.

This clone was recorded only once. The V gene is TRBV5-6, the J gene TRBJ2-7, with TRBD1 as a possible D gene (6 bases). The CDR3 is 16 amino acids. The ends were cut back, 6 bases at V and 1 base at J, with 20 bases in the middle. Germline V gives CDR1 SGHDT, CDR2 YYEEEE. This chain's CDR3 is CASTMRGTPESYEQYF. For the CDR3, the DNA is TGTGCCAGCACCATGAGGGGGACACCCGAATCCTACGAGCAGTACTTC.

The genes are TRBV9 and TRBJ2-3; tentatively, D is TRBD1 (6 bases). Germline V gene data show CDR1 as SGDLS and CDR2 as YYNGEE. Deletions cut 1 base from V and 4 bases from J, with 10 bases between. The CDR3 loop spans 14 amino acids. CDR3 bases: TGTGCCAGCAGCGTACAGGGGTCCCCAGATACGCAGTATTTT. Residues: CASSVQGSPDTQYF.

The CDR3 nucleotides are TGTGCCAGCAGTGACCCCGACAGGGGTTCTAACTATGGCTACACCTTC. This encodes CASSDPDRGSNYGYTF. The V call is TRBV25-1, the J call TRBJ1-2; 8 nucleotides match TRBD1. The germline V gene has CDR1 MGHDK and CDR2 SYGVNS. CDR3 size: 16 residues. J lost 0 bases, V lost 3 bases, and 6 bases had no gene match.

This rearrangement joins TRBV7-9 to TRBJ2-1; D gene ambiguous. Deletions cut 4 bases from V and 4 bases from J, with 11 bases between. Germline values: CDR1 SEHNR, CDR2 FQNEAQ (reference sequence). The CDR3 has 14 amino acids. The CDR3 DNA reads as TGTGCCAGCAGCTCGCCCCTGGCATACAATGAGCAGTTCTTC. This encodes CASSSPLAYNEQFF.

V is TRBV7-9 and J is TRBJ2-7; D is unclear. The CDR3 runs 14 residues. Per germline, CDR1 SEHNR and CDR2 FQNEAQ (reference sequence). Trimming removed 3 bases at V and 5 bases at J, with 14 bases between. The CDR3 is CASSLSTGLHEQYF. CDR3 coding DNA: TGTGCCAGCAGCTTGAGCACGGGTTTGCACGAGCAGTACTTC.

The CDR3 region is CASSPGTSGDTDTQYF. The CDR3 DNA follows: TGCGCCAGCAGCCCGGGGACTAGCGGGGACACAGATACGCAGTATTTT. The chain couples TRBV4-3 to TRBJ2-3, with 13 nucleotides matching TRBD2. The CDR3 consists of 16 residues. The V segment lost 4 bases and the J segment 2 bases; nucleotides outside the gene matches: 3. Looked up from germline, CDR1 is LGHNA and CDR2 is YSLEER.

The rearrangement links TRBV7-9 to TRBJ2-3, with a tentative D call TRBD2 (5 bases). Trimming removed 1 base from V and 4 bases from J, with 6 bases in between. Germline CDR1 is SEHNR and CDR2 is FQNEAQ (reference sequence). The CDR3 spans 13 residues. The CDR3 spells CASSLVGADTQYF. The CDR3, as DNA: TGTGCCAGCAGCTTAGTGGGAGCAGATACGCAGTATTTT.

This clone has just one count. The chain is built from TRBV7-8 and TRBJ2-7, with D perhaps TRBD2 (7 bases). CDR1 and CDR2 (germline): SGHVS, FQNEAQ. CDR3 length: 16 amino acids. Trimming took 4 bases from V and 5 from J, leaving 21 bases between them. CDR3 residues: CASSSLPRGAGDEQYF. In DNA, the CDR3 is TGTGCCAGCAGCTCCCTACCTCGGGGGGCTGGGGACGAGCAGTACTTC.